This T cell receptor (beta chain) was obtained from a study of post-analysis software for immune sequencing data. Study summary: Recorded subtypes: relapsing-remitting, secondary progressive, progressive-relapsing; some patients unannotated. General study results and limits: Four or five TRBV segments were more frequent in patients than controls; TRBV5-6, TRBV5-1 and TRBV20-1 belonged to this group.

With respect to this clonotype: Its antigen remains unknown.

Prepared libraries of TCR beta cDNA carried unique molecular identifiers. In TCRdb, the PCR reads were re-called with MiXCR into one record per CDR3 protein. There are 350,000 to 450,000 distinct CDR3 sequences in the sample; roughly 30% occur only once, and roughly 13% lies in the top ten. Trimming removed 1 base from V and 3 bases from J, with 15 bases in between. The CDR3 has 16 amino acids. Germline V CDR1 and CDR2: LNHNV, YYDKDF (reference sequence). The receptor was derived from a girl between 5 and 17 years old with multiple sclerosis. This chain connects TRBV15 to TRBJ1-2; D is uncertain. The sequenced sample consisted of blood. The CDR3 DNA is TGTGCCACCAGCAGAGCAATGACCGGAGCATACTATGGCTACACCTTC. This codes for CATSRAMTGAYYGYTF.